The 14 T cell receptor beta chains in this list originate from one sample, sequenced in a study of blood T cell repertoires in COVID-19. Only in-frame clones appear in the TCRdb table, and some are missing; sequencing was by immunoSEQ multiplex PCR. The sample has some 220,000 clones; roughly 85% are singletons. The sequencing input was peripheral blood. The receptors come from a woman between 65 and 79 years old with COVID-19, enrolled during active disease.

The chain combines TRBV2 with TRBJ1-2; 11 nucleotides agree with TRBD1. The CDR3 has 14 residues. The V gene end was trimmed by 7 bases and the J gene end by 3 bases; junction bases not matched to a gene: 4. Germline lookup yields CDR1 SNHLY and CDR2 FYNNEI. CDR3 sequence: CASTGQGADYGYTF. CDR3 coding DNA: TGTGCCAGCACCGGACAGGGGGCTGACTATGGCTACACCTTC.

The gene calls are TRBV5-1 and TRBJ1-2; 8 bases map to TRBD1. The germline gives CDR1 SGHRS, CDR2 YFSETQ. The CDR3 sequence is 14 residues long. V was clipped by 5 bases and J by 0 bases; unmatched bases: 3. CDR3 nucleotides: TGCGCCAGCAGTCAGGGGGCAACTAACTATGGCTACACCTTC. Translating gives CASSQGATNYGYTF.

As concerns this clone: A much larger clone lies a single base off, so this may be a read error. In DNA, the CDR3 is TGTGCCAGCAGCTTGCGGACTGAAGCTTTCTTT. The encoded protein is CASSLRTEAFF. The rearrangement uses TRBV7-2 and TRBJ1-1; D unresolved. Trimming took off 3 bases at V and 5 bases at J, with 4 bases between the two ends. The CDR3 covers 11 residues. Germline assignment: CDR1 SGHTA and CDR2 FQGNSA.

The chain is built from TRBV27 and TRBJ2-2; D call uncertain. CDR1 is MNHEY, CDR2 SMNVEV, per germline (reference sequence). CDR3 length equals 14 residues. V gave up 2 bases and J gave up 2 bases, with 6 bases separating them. The CDR3 here is CASSLPHNTGELFF. CDR3 bases: TGTGCCAGCAGTTTACCACATAACACCGGGGAGCTGTTTTTT.

The J gene is TRBJ2-5, the V gene TRBV18, with TRBD1 matching 7 bases. The trim removed 2 bases at V and 5 bases at J, leaving 8 bases unmatched. Germline V gives CDR1 KGHSH, CDR2 LQKENI. The CDR3 has 15 residues. The CDR3 sequence is CASSPRLTGRETQYF. The CDR3 DNA follows: TGTGCCAGCTCACCAAGATTGACAGGGCGGGAGACCCAGTACTTC.

This chain connects TRBV6-2 or TRBV6-3 to TRBJ1-2, with no clear D. This CDR3 comprises 12 residues. Germline V gene lookup returns CDR1 MNHEY and CDR2 SVGEGT. Trimming left V 2 bases short and J 8 bases short, with 9 bases between. Here the CDR3 reads CASSYPREGYTF. The CDR3 DNA is TGTGCCAGCAGTTACCCGAGGGAGGGCTACACCTTC.

The CDR3 region has the DNA TGCGCCAGCAGCCTCCTTTCACAGGGGTCGAACACTGAAGCTTTCTTT. Its protein product is CASSLLSQGSNTEAFF. The chain combines TRBV5-1 with TRBJ1-1, with 7 bases lining up with TRBD1. This CDR3 is 16 amino acids long. J gave up 1 base and V 4 bases, and 10 bases lay outside the gene matches. Per the germline V gene, CDR1 is SGHRS and CDR2 is YFSETQ.

The CDR3, as DNA: TGCGCCAGCAGCCAACGGGGTCGGACTGAAGCTTTCTTT. Protein sequence: CASSQRGRTEAFF. The gene calls are TRBV4-3 and TRBJ1-1; D not certain. The CDR3 is 13 amino acids. Trimming took off 2 bases at V and 5 bases at J, with 9 bases between the two ends. Looked up from germline, CDR1 is LGHNA and CDR2 is YSLEER.

The chain has TRBV29-1 and TRBJ2-1, with 9 bases identical to TRBD1. Germline trimming cut 4 bases from V and 0 bases from J; bases unmatched to any gene: 4. This CDR3 contains 15 residues. CDR1 SQVTM and CDR2 ANQGSEA come from the germline V gene. CDR3 nucleotides: TGCAGCGTTGGTACAGGGGGCGGCTCCTACAATGAGCAGTTCTTC. It is translated as CSVGTGGGSYNEQFF.

The chain combines TRBV5-1 with TRBJ2-2, with 8 bases aligning to TRBD1. This CDR3 spans 15 amino acids. V lost 4 bases and J lost 3; bases outside the gene matches: 5. Germline V gene lookup returns CDR1 SGHRS and CDR2 YFSETQ. DNA for the CDR3: TGCGCCAGCAGCCCGCAGGGGGCTCACACCGGGGAGCTGTTTTTT. Translated, it gives CASSPQGAHTGELFF.

V and J are TRBV6-6 and TRBJ1-2, with TRBD1 matching over 12 bases. The V segment lost 5 bases and the J segment 4 bases; nucleotides outside the gene matches: 8. The CDR3 length is 16 residues. Germline V gives CDR1 MNHNY, CDR2 SVGAGI (reference sequence). CDR3 coding DNA: TGTGCCAGCAGTCGCCCCGGGACAGGGGGCGTCTATGGCTACACCTTC. This codes for CASSRPGTGGVYGYTF.

The chain joins TRBV7-9 to TRBJ2-7; D might be TRBD2 (6 bases). The CDR3 is made up of 14 amino acids. Germline CDR1 reads SEHNR; CDR2 reads FQNEAQ (reference sequence). The V end was cut by 5 bases, the J end by 2 bases, with 13 bases between. CDR3 coding DNA: TGTGCCAGCAGCGACCCGGCGGGGACCTACGAGCAGTACTTC. Amino acid sequence: CASSDPAGTYEQYF. The full variable domain, its missing parts supplied by reference TRBV7-9 and TRBJ2-7, is DTGVSQNPRHKITKRGQNVTFRCDPISEHNRLYWYRQTLGQGPEFLTYFQNEAQLEKSRLLSDRFSAERPKGSFSTLEIQRTEQGDSAMYLCASSDPAGTYEQYFGPGTRLTVT.

This chain links TRBV6-5 with TRBJ2-7; the D gene is possibly TRBD1 (5 bases). The germline CDR1 and CDR2 sequences are MNHEY and SVGAGI. The CDR3 contains 14 residues. The V end was cut by 2 bases, the J end by 3 bases, with 11 bases between. In DNA, the CDR3 is TGTGCCAGCAGTTACGGGCAGGGCAGCTACGAGCAGTACTTC. Its translation: CASSYGQGSYEQYF.

A single count supports this clone. The chain has TRBV4-2 and TRBJ1-6; 7 bases line up with TRBD1. From germline, CDR1 is LGHNA and CDR2 YNFKEQ. The V and J ends lost 3 bases and 0 bases, in that order; junction bases with no gene match: 8. The CDR3 totals 18 residues. The CDR3 coding sequence is TGTGCCAGCAGCCAGGGGGACAGCGTCTCCTCCTATAATTCACCCCTCCACTTT. It codes for CASSQGDSVSSYNSPLHF.